This TCR beta chain was identified in a study of T cell responses to AZD1222 COVID-19 vaccine. Study-wide findings and caveats: The donor cohort was predominantly white British with a female majority, and clonal diversity may have been underestimated. With two AZD1222 doses given, Spike-specific TCR breadth and depth both rose. Repertoires were collected only later (after the peak T cell response had occurred).

About this clone: Its antigen is unknown.

The table came from immunoSEQ multiplex PCR; TCRdb's copy has only in-frame clones and leaves some out. Altogether 120,000 or so clones are present, roughly 89% being singletons, with the ten largest covering 2% to 2.5%. The CDR3 spans 16 residues. The V end was cut by 7 bases, the J end by 0 bases, with 16 bases between. The V gene's germline CDR1 is MDHEN and CDR2 SYDVKM. This sequence originates from an adult who received the AZD1222 COVID-19 vaccine. V is TRBV28 and J is TRBJ1-5; tentatively, D is TRBD1 (6 bases). The sequences come from peripheral blood, collected 28 days after the second AZD1222 dose. CDR3 bases: TGTGCCAGCACCACCGGGGGGGCGAATAGCAATCAGCCCCAGCATTTT. It codes for CASTTGGANSNQPQHF.